A single sample gave rise to the 3 T cell receptor beta chains below, sequenced in a study of Ad26.COV2.S vaccination and SARS-CoV-2 variants. Here immunoSEQ multiplex PCR was the method, and the copy in TCRdb shows in-frame clones only, minus some. The sample includes 300,000 to 400,000 clones, around four fifths seen only once; the top ten take about 2.1%. As for treatment: approximately 18 received Ad26.COV2.S at low or high dose, single or two shots; about 5 received placebo; per-sample allocation not given. The investigators took samples on day 63 after the first vaccine or placebo injection. The specimen was peripheral blood, collected in a trial of Ad26.COV2.S vaccine versus placebo. These TCRs come from a person aged 18-65 years who received the Ad26.COV2.S COVID-19 vaccine or a placebo.

The chain is built from TRBV14 and TRBJ2-3; 8 nucleotides agree with TRBD2. Germline-derived CDR1 and CDR2 are SGHDN and FVKESK. V shed 3 bases, J shed 1 base, and the junction held 15 bases outside the gene matches. The CDR3 length is 19 residues. The CDR3 loop is CASSQDEGLAGWRTDTQYF. CDR3 coding DNA: TGTGCCAGCAGCCAGGATGAAGGCCTAGCGGGTTGGCGCACAGATACGCAGTATTTT.

This clone was detected only once. The gene calls are TRBV19 and TRBJ1-1, with D unclear. CDR3 length: 11 residues. V was clipped by 5 bases and J by 6 bases, with 7 bases between them. From germline, CDR1 is LNHDA and CDR2 SQIVND (reference sequence). CDR3 amino acids: CASSGGAEAFF. The CDR3 region has the DNA TGTGCCAGTAGTGGTGGGGCTGAAGCTTTCTTT.

The V call is TRBV5-4, the J call TRBJ1-5; D call uncertain. Per the germline V gene, CDR1 is SGHNT and CDR2 is YYREEE (reference sequence). This CDR3 has 14 amino acids. V was trimmed by 0 bases and J by 1 base, leaving 5 bases between them. The CDR3 DNA reads TGTGCCAGCAGCTTGGAAGGGAGCAATCAGCCCCAGCATTTT. Amino acid sequence: CASSLEGSNQPQHF.